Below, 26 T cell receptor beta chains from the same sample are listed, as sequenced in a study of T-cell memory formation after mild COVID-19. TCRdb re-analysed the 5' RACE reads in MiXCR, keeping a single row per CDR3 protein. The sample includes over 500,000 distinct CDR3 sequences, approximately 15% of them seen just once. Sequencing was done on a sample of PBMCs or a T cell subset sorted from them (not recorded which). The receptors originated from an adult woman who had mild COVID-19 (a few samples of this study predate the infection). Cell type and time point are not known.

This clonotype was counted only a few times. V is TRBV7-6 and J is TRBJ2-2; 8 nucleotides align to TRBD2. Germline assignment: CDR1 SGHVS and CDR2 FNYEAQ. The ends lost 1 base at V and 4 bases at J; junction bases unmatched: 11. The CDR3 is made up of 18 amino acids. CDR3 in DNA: TGTGCCAGCAGCTTAGAGCCGACCCGGGGGGGCGGCACCGGGGAGCTGTTTTTT. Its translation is CASSLEPTRGGGTGELFF.

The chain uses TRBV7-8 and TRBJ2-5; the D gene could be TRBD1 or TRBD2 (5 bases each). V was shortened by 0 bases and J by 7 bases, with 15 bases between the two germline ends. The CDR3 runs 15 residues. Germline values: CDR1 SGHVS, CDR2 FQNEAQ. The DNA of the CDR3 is TGTGCCAGCAGCTTAGCGACAGCTCTAGCCCGGACCCAGTACTTC. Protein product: CASSLATALARTQYF.

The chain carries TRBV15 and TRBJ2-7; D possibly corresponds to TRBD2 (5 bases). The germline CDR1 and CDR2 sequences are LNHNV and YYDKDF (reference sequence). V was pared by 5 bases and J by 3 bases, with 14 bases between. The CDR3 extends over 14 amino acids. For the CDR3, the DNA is TGTGCCACCAGCGCTGGACTGGGAAACTACGAGCAGTACTTC. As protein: CATSAGLGNYEQYF.

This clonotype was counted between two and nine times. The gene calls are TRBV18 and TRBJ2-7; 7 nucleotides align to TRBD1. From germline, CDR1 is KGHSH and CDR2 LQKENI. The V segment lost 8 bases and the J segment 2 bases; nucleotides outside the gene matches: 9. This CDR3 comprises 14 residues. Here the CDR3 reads CASTIGTVPYEQYF. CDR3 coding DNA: TGTGCCAGCACTATAGGGACAGTCCCCTACGAGCAGTACTTC. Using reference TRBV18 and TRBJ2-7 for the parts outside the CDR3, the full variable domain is NAGVMQNPRHLVRRRGQEARLRCSPMKGHSHVYWYRQLPEEGLKFMVYLQKENIIDESGMPKERFSAEFPKEGPSILRIQQVVRGDSAAYFCASTIGTVPYEQYFGPGTRLTVT.

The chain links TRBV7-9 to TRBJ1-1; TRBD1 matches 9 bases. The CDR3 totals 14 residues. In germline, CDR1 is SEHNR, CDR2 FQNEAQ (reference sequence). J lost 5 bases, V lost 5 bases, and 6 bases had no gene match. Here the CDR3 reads CASSTGGLETEAFF. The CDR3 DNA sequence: TGTGCCAGCAGCACAGGGGGCTTGGAAACTGAAGCTTTCTTT.

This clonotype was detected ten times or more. The CDR3 reads CASKGPSHYEQYF. The DNA for the CDR3 is TGTGCCAGCAAGGGGCCCAGTCACTACGAGCAGTACTTC. The chain combines TRBV7-9 with TRBJ2-7, with D tentatively TRBD1 (5 bases). Germline CDR1 and CDR2: SEHNR and FQNEAQ (reference sequence). The ends were cut back, 7 bases at V and 3 bases at J, with 13 bases in the middle. The CDR3 has 13 amino acids.

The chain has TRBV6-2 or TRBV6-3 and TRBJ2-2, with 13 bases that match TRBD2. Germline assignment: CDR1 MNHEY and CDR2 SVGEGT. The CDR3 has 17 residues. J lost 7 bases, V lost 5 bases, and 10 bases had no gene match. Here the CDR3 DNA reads TGTGCCAGCAGTCGCGGGACTAGCGGGGACAGCGTCGGGGAGCTGTTTTTT. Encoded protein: CASSRGTSGDSVGELFF.

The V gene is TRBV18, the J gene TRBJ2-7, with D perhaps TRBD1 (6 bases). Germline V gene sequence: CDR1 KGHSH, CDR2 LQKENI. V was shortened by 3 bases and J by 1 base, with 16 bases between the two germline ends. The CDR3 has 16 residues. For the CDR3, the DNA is TGTGCCAGCTCACCTCCGGGTCGGCAGGGGTCCTACGAGCAGTACTTC. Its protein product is CASSPPGRQGSYEQYF. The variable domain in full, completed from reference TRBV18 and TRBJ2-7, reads NAGVMQNPRHLVRRRGQEARLRCSPMKGHSHVYWYRQLPEEGLKFMVYLQKENIIDESGMPKERFSAEFPKEGPSILRIQQVVRGDSAAYFCASSPPGRQGSYEQYFGPGTRLTVT.

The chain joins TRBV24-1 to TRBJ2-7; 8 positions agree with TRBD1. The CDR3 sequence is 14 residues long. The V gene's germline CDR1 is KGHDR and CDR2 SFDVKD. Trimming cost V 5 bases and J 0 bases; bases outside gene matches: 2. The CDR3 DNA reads TGTGCCACCAGTGGGACAGGGCTCTCCTACGAGCAGTACTTC. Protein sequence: CATSGTGLSYEQYF.

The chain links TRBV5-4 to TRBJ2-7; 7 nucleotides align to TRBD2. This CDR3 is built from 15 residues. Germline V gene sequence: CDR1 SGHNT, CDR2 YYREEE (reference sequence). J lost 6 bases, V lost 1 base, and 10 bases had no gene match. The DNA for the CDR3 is TGTGCCAGCAGCTTGTACCAGCGGGATTTTTCCGAGCAGTACTTC. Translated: CASSLYQRDFSEQYF.

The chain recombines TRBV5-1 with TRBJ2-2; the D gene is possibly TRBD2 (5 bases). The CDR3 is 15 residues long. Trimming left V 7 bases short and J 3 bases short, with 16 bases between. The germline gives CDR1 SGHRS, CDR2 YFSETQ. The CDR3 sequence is CASGLGFADTGELFF. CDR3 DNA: TGCGCCAGCGGACTGGGGTTTGCGGACACCGGGGAGCTGTTTTTT. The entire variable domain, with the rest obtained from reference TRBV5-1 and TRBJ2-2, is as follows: KAGVTQTPRYLIKTRGQQVTLSCSPISGHRSVSWYQQTPGQGLQFLFEYFSETQRNKGNFPGRFSGRQFSNSRSEMNVSTLELGDSALYLCASGLGFADTGELFFGEGSRLTVL.

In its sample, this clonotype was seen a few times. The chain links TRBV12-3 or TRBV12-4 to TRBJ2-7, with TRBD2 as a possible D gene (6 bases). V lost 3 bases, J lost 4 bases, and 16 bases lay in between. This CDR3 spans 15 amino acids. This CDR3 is CASSFSTKRAYEQYF. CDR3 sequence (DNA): TGTGCCAGCAGTTTCTCTACTAAGCGGGCGTACGAGCAGTACTTC.

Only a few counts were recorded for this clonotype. This CDR3 reads CASSGGLAGVTDTQYF. CDR3 nucleotide sequence: TGCGCCAGCAGCGGCGGACTAGCGGGAGTCACAGATACGCAGTATTTT. The chain recombines TRBV5-1 with TRBJ2-3, with 13 nucleotides matching TRBD2. V lost 4 bases to trimming and J lost 2 bases; unmatched junction nucleotides: 4. Looked up from germline, CDR1 is SGHRS and CDR2 is YFSETQ. This CDR3 contains 16 residues. Complete variable domain (other parts from reference TRBV5-1 and TRBJ2-3): KAGVTQTPRYLIKTRGQQVTLSCSPISGHRSVSWYQQTPGQGLQFLFEYFSETQRNKGNFPGRFSGRQFSNSRSEMNVSTLELGDSALYLCASSGGLAGVTDTQYFGPGTRLTVL.

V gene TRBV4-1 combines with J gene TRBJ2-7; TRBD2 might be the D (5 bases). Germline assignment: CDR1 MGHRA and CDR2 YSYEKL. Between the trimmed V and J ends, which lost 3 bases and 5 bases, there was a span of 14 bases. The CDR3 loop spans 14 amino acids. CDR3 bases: TGCGCCAGCAGCCAGATTACGGGGAGCCACGAGCAGTACTTC. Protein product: CASSQITGSHEQYF.

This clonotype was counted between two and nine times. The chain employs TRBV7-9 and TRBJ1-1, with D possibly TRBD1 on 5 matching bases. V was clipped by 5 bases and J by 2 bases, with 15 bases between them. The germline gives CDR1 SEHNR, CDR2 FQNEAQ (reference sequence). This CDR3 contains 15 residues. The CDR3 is CASSAPGTGNTEAFF. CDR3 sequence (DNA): TGTGCCAGCAGCGCTCCCGGGACGGGCAACACTGAAGCTTTCTTT.

CDR3: CATSDGRPHTEAFF. The CDR3 DNA reads as TGTGCCACCAGTGACGGACGACCCCACACTGAAGCTTTCTTT. V usage is TRBV24-1 and J usage is TRBJ1-1, with D unresolved. The CDR3 is made up of 14 amino acids. Germline V lookup: CDR1 KGHDR, CDR2 SFDVKD. V lost 4 bases, J lost 3 bases, and 11 bases lay in between.

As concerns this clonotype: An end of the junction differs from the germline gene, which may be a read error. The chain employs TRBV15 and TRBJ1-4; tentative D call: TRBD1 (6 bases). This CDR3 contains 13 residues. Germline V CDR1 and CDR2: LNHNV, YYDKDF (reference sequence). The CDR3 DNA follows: TGTGCCACCAGCAGAGGTCAGGGGCCAGGCGCGACCTTT. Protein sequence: CATSRGQGPGATF.

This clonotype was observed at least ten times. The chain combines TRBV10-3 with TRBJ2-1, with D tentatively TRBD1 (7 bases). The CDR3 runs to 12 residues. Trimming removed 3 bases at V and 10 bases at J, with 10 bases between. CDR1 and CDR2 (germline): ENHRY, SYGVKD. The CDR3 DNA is TGTGCCATCAGTGACCCAGGGGGGGAGCAGTTCTTC. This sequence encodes CAISDPGGEQFF.

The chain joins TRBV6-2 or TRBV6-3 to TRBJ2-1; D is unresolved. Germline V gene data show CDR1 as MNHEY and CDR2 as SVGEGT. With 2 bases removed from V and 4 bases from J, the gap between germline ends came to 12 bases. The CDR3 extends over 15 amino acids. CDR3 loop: CASSYRLETYNEQFF. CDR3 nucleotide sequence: TGTGCCAGCAGTTACCGGCTAGAGACATACAATGAGCAGTTCTTC.

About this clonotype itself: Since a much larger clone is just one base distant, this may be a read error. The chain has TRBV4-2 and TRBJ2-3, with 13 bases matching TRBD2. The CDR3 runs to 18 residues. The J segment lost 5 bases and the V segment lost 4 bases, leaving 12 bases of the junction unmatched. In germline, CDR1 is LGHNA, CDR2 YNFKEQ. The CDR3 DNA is TGTGCCAGCAGCCGCGGAGGCTCCGGGACTAGCGGGGAAGATACGCAGTATTTT. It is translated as CASSRGGSGTSGEDTQYF.

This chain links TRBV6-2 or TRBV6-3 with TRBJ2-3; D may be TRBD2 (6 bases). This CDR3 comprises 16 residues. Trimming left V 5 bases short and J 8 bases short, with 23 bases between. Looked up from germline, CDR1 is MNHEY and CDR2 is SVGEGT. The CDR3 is CASSRPPTGEWRTQYF. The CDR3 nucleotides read TGTGCCAGCAGTCGCCCCCCTACGGGGGAATGGCGTACGCAGTATTTT.

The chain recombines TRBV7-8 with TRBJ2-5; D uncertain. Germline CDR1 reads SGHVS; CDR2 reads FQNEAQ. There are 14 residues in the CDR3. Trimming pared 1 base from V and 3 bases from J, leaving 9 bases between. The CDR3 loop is CASSLVRSKETQYF. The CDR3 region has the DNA TGTGCCAGCAGCTTAGTCCGAAGTAAAGAGACCCAGTACTTC.

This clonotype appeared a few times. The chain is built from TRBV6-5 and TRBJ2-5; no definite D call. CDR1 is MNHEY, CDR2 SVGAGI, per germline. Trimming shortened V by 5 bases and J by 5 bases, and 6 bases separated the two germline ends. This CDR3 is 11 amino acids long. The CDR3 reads CASSNAETQYF. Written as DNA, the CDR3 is TGTGCCAGCAGTAACGCGGAGACCCAGTACTTC.

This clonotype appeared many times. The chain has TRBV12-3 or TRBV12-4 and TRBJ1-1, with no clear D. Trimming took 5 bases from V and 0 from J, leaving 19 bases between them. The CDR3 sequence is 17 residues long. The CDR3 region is CASSPQFGILMNTEAFF. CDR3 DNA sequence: TGTGCCAGCAGTCCTCAATTCGGGATTCTCATGAACACTGAAGCTTTCTTT.

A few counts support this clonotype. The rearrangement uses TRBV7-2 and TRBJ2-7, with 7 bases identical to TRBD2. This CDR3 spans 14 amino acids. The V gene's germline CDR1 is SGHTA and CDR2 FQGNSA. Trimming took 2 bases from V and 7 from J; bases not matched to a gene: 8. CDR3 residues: CASSLSPGGREQYF. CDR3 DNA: TGTGCCAGCAGCTTATCCCCGGGAGGCCGGGAGCAGTACTTC. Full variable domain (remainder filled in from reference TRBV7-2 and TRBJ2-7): GAGVSQSPSNKVTEKGKDVELRCDPISGHTALYWYRQSLGQGLEFLIYFQGNSAPDKSGLPSDRFSAERTGGSVSTLTIQRTQQEDSAVYLCASSLSPGGREQYFGPGTRLTVT.

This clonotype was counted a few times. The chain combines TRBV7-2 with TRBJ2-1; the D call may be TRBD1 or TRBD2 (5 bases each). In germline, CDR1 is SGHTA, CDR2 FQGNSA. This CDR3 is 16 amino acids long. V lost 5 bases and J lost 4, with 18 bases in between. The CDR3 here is CASSPRGEFRYNEQFF. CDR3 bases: TGTGCCAGCAGCCCCCGAGGGGAGTTCAGGTACAATGAGCAGTTCTTC. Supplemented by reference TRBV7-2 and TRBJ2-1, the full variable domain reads GAGVSQSPSNKVTEKGKDVELRCDPISGHTALYWYRQSLGQGLEFLIYFQGNSAPDKSGLPSDRFSAERTGGSVSTLTIQRTQQEDSAVYLCASSPRGEFRYNEQFFGPGTRLTVL.